This paragraph covers one T cell receptor beta chain sequence. Its antigen is unidentified. The data were taken from a study of CD8 T cells in Susac syndrome. Regarding the study as a whole: That the number of individuals in its TCR sequencing and HLA analysis was relatively small was acknowledged by the study.

The RNA input was roughly 0.5 to 1 ug, and it was reverse transcribed with random hexamers. Amplification of TCR beta CDR3 spanned 54 Vbeta and 13 Jbeta via immunoSEQ multiplex PCR. Each CDR3 protein gets one entry after TCRdb re-called the immunoSEQ multiplex PCR reads with MiXCR. The sample gives more than 200,000 distinct CDR3 sequences, about 94% of which show up once; 0.1% to 0.15% is in the top ten. The CDR3 runs 13 residues. The V gene's germline CDR1 is MNHNY and CDR2 SVGAGI (reference sequence). V lost 5 bases, J lost 4 bases, and 10 bases lay in between. From blood CD8+ and CD4+ T cells, the TCR beta chain was sequenced. Bulk CD8+ and CD4+ cells came from magnetic negative isolation; CD8+ TEMRA by FACS.

This receptor was obtained from a human donor with multiple sclerosis. Sequenced input: CD8+ T cells from PBMCs. The chain joins TRBV6-6 to TRBJ2-3; D call uncertain. CDR3 amino acids: CASSAPLPDTQYF. The CDR3 nucleotides read TGTGCCAGCAGTGCCCCTTTGCCAGATACGCAGTATTTT.